This TCR beta chain was captured by sequencing in a study of blood T cells in healthy people across ages. Overall study findings and caveats: Donors of long life had a larger count of naive CD4+ cells and greater diversity than aged donors. Diversity was estimated from one million T cells, and these estimates were considered underestimates.

V lost 3 bases to trimming and J lost 4 bases, with 18 bases between them. CDR3 length: 17 amino acids. From germline, CDR1 is LGHNA and CDR2 YNFKEQ. The use of a sample-barcoded 5' primer and a J-beta primer mix characterized a second PCR of about 7 to 12 cycles. MiXCR was run by TCRdb on the 5' RACE reads, yielding one entry per CDR3 protein. The table lists some 1.8 million distinct CDR3 sequences, 35% to 50% of them singletons, with approximately 22% in the top ten. Remarks on this clonotype: Its antigen is currently unknown.

This chain joins TRBV4-2 and TRBJ1-4; D perhaps matches TRBD1 (5 bases). The specimen was blood. The TCR was taken from a human donor in good health. The CDR3 loop is CASSQGDADNFNEKLFF. The CDR3 DNA sequence: TGTGCCAGCAGCCAGGGGGATGCAGACAACTTTAATGAAAAACTGTTTTTT.